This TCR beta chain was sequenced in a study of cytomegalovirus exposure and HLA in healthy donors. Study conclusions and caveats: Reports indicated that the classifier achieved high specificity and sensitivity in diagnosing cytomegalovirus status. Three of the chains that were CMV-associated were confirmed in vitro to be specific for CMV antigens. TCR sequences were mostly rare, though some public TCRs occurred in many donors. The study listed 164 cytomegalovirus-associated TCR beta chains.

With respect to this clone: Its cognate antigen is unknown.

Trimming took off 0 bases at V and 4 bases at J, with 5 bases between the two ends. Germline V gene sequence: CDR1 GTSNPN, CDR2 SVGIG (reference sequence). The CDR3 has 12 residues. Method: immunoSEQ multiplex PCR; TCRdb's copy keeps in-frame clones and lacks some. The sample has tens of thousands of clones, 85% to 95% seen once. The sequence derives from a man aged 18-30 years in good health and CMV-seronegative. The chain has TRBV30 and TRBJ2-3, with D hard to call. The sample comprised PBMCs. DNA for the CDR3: TGTGCCTGGAGTGTTCGTCCAGATACGCAGTATTTT. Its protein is CAWSVRPDTQYF.